The rows below give T cell receptor beta chains drawn from one sample of a study of cytomegalovirus exposure and HLA in healthy donors. Sequencing used immunoSEQ multiplex PCR; TCRdb keeps in-frame clones, though not all of them. The table has under 200,000 clones, around 77% seen once; the top ten hold roughly 1.5%. Sequencing was performed on PBMCs. The receptors here all came from a woman aged 25-40 years in good health and CMV-seronegative. Both conserved end residues are part of each CDR3. Fields, in order: D gene, clone size, J gene, V gene, CDR3 DNA, CDR3 protein. The D gene is left open where the match is weak. Some rows mark clone size as missing; the rest say once, few, many or name a class of expanded clone.

-	few	TRBJ1-4	TRBV6-1	TGTGCCAGCAGTCCCCCAGGGGCTTCTGAAAAACTGTTTTTT	CASSPPGASEKLFF
-	-	TRBJ1-1	TRBV5-1	TGCGCCAGCAGCTTAGGACACGAGAACACTGAAGCTTTCTTT	CASSLGHENTEAFF
TRBD2	few	TRBJ2-7	TRBV5-5	TGTGCCAGCAGCCACTCGCGGGGGGCCTACGAGCAGTACTTC	CASSHSRGAYEQYF
-	-	TRBJ1-5	TRBV19	TGTGCCAGTAGTACAGGGGCCCATAGCAATCAGCCCCAGCATTTT	CASSTGAHSNQPQHF
TRBD1	-	TRBJ1-2	TRBV19	TGTGCCAGTAGTACACATTTACGGGACAGACCTAACTATGGCTACACCTTC	CASSTHLRDRPNYGYTF
-	-	TRBJ1-2	TRBV6-1	TGTGCCAGCAGTGAAGTGGAGGGGGGGCCTTATGGCTACACCTTC	CASSEVEGGPYGYTF
-	-	TRBJ1-1	TRBV2	TGTGCCAGCAGTGAACACGGCAGGGATAACACTGAAGCTTTCTTT	CASSEHGRDNTEAFF
-	-	TRBJ2-7	TRBV29-1	TGCAGCGTTGTAGGGCAGGGTCCTTACGAGCAGTACTTC	CSVVGQGPYEQYF
-	-	TRBJ1-2	TRBV9	TGTGCCAGCAGCGACACCTCGACAGAGGACGGCTACACCTTC	CASSDTSTEDGYTF
TRBD1	-	TRBJ2-7	TRBV5-1	TGCGCCAGCAGCGCCGGGACAGGGGGCTTCTCCTACGAGCAGTACTTC	CASSAGTGGFSYEQYF
-	-	TRBJ1-5	TRBV6-1	TGTGCCAGCAGTGAAGCCTCTATCAATCAGCCCCAGCATTTT	CASSEASINQPQHF
-	-	TRBJ2-3	TRBV6-6	TGTGCCAGCGGGGGCCGACAGGGCACAGATACGCAGTATTTT	CASGGRQGTDTQYF
-	-	TRBJ1-5	TRBV6-5	TGTGCCAGCGGCCAGCCCCAGCATTTT	CASGQPQHF
-	few	TRBJ1-6	TRBV19	TGTGCCAGTAGTATGCAAGGGAGCTCCTATAATTCACCCCTCCACTTT	CASSMQGSSYNSPLHF
-	once	TRBJ1-6	TRBV9	TGTGCCAGCAGCCCGTTCCAGGGGAATACACCCCTCCACTTT	CASSPFQGNTPLHF
TRBD1	-	TRBJ1-2	TRBV6-5	TGTGCCAGCAGACACGACAGGGTCGATGGCTACACCTTC	CASRHDRVDGYTF
-	-	TRBJ2-4	TRBV10-2	TGCGCCAGCAGTGAGCAGCGGCGTTTAGCCAAAAACATTCAGTACTTC	CASSEQRRLAKNIQYF
-	-	TRBJ1-5	TRBV27	TGTGCCAGCAGCCAAGATAGGGGTCCCCTTCAGCCCCAGCATTTT	CASSQDRGPLQPQHF
-	-	TRBJ1-1	TRBV6-6	TGTGCCAGCAGCCCCGGGACACCACCTTATCAGACTTTCTTT	CASSPGTPPYQTFF
TRBD1	-	TRBJ2-5	TRBV5-1	TGCGCCAGCAGCCCTACAGGGGGGGAGACCCAGTACTTC	CASSPTGGETQYF
TRBD2	-	TRBJ2-7	TRBV7-6	TGTGCCAGCAAGCAAGCGGGGCCAGACTACGAGCAGTACTTC	CASKQAGPDYEQYF
-	-	TRBJ1-1	TRBV5-1	TGCGCCAGCAGCTTGGATTTGGGCAAGAACACTGAAGCTTTCTTT	CASSLDLGKNTEAFF
TRBD2	once	TRBJ2-1	TRBV6-5	TGTGCCAGCACCCAGACTAGCGGGGGGGACAATGAGCAGTTCTTC	CASTQTSGGDNEQFF
-	once	TRBJ2-3	TRBV5-4	TGTGCCAGCAGCTTGGGGGGGACTAGCACAGATACGCAGTATTTT	CASSLGGTSTDTQYF
TRBD1	-	TRBJ1-2	TRBV6-6	TGTGCCAGCATTGAGAACAGGGGCGGCTATGGCTACACCTTC	CASIENRGGYGYTF
TRBD1	-	TRBJ2-1	TRBV10-3	TGTGCCACGCTAGGACAGGGGGATTGGAATGAGCAGTTCTTC	CATLGQGDWNEQFF
-	-	TRBJ2-4	TRBV14	TGTGCCAGCAGCCAGACAGGCGACATTCAGTACTTC	CASSQTGDIQYF
TRBD1	-	TRBJ1-6	TRBV6-1	TGTGCCAGCCTGCGGGACAGCTATAATTCACCCCTCCACTTT	CASLRDSYNSPLHF
-	-	TRBJ1-5	TRBV6-5	TGTGCCAGCACGGGAGGGGGCAATCAGCCCCAGCATTTT	CASTGGGNQPQHF
-	-	TRBJ2-2	TRBV27	TGTGCCAGCAGTTACAAGGAGCTGTTTTTT	CASSYKELFF
-	-	TRBJ2-3	TRBV5-4	TGTGCCAGCAGCTTGGCCGGGGAAGCCCCAGATACGCAGTATTTT	CASSLAGEAPDTQYF
-	-	TRBJ1-2	TRBV18	TGTGCCAGCTCACCCAGTACCGGAGGCGGGGTAGTCGCCACCTTC	CASSPSTGGGVVATF
-	-	TRBJ1-2	TRBV5-6	TGTGCCAGCAGCTTGCTTCACGGCGGTGGCTATGGCTACACCTTC	CASSLLHGGGYGYTF
TRBD1	once	TRBJ2-6	TRBV5-1	TGCGCCAGCAGCCGTTCCGGACAGGGTTCTTCGACGGCCAACGTCCTGACTTTC	CASSRSGQGSSTANVLTF
-	-	TRBJ1-2	TRBV28	TGTGCCAGCACCCCAACGGGGACCGGGACACTAGAAGGCTACACCTTC	CASTPTGTGTLEGYTF
TRBD1	-	TRBJ1-4	TRBV2	TGTGCCAGCAGCGAGGGACAGGGAAGGGAAAAACTGTTTTTT	CASSEGQGREKLFF
-	-	TRBJ2-3	TRBV29-1	TGCAGCGTTGACCACCAGTTCGAACCTACAGATACGCAGTATTTT	CSVDHQFEPTDTQYF
-	-	TRBJ1-5	TRBV30	TGTGCCTGGAGTCGGGGGGGGAACAATCAGCCCCAGCATTTT	CAWSRGGNNQPQHF
TRBD2	few	TRBJ2-5	TRBV29-1	TGCAGCGTTTTAGCGGGACAAGAGACCCAGTACTTC	CSVLAGQETQYF
TRBD2	-	TRBJ2-3	TRBV13	TGTGCCAGCAGCTTTTACGGGGGGGCCGGCACAGATACGCAGTATTTT	CASSFYGGAGTDTQYF
-	few	TRBJ1-1	TRBV6-6	TGTGCCAGCAGTTACTCTTTTAGCGAAGCTTTCTTT	CASSYSFSEAFF
-	-	TRBJ2-7	TRBV2	TGTGCCAGCAGTGCCACGGTCGAGCAGTACTTC	CASSATVEQYF
TRBD1	-	TRBJ1-2	TRBV6-1	TGTGCCAGCAGTGAAACCCCGGGGGCAGGGGGACTCTTTAACTATGGCTACACCTTC	CASSETPGAGGLFNYGYTF
TRBD2	-	TRBJ2-1	TRBV7-9	TGTGCCAGCAGCTCAGGAACTAGCGGGGCAACCAGTCCGGTCTTC	CASSSGTSGATSPVF
TRBD1	-	TRBJ2-1	TRBV28	TGTGCCAGCAGTTTTGCCGGACAGGGGAATGAGCAGTTCTTC	CASSFAGQGNEQFF
-	-	TRBJ1-4	TRBV5-1	TGCGCCAGCAGCTTGGCCGGAGACAGGAGGGAAAAACTGTTTTTT	CASSLAGDRREKLFF
-	-	TRBJ2-6	TRBV18	TGTGCCAGCTCGCCCAACACAGAGTCTGGGGCCAACGTCCTGACTTTC	CASSPNTESGANVLTF
-	-	TRBJ1-3	TRBV30	TGTGCCTGGAGTCCTCCTGGAAACACCATATATTTT	CAWSPPGNTIYF
-	-	TRBJ1-5	TRBV6-5	TGTGCCAGCAGTTACTCGGCCCGTTTCAATCAGCCCCAGCATTTT	CASSYSARFNQPQHF
TRBD1	-	TRBJ2-7	TRBV6-1	TGTGCCAGCAGTGAGGGACAGGGGAAGCTCTACGAGCAGTACTTC	CASSEGQGKLYEQYF
-	-	TRBJ2-2	TRBV6-1	TGTGCCAGCAGTGAAACCATGCTAGCAACCGGGGAGCTGTTTTTT	CASSETMLATGELFF
TRBD1	-	TRBJ2-1	TRBV7-7	TGTGCTAGCAGCCTCGGGACAGGGGGCTTAGATGAGCAGTTCTTC	CASSLGTGGLDEQFF
-	once	TRBJ2-7	TRBV18	TGTGCCAGCTCACCATCCGGACTGACTTACGAGCAGTACTTC	CASSPSGLTYEQYF
TRBD1	-	TRBJ1-2	TRBV5-6	TGTGCCAGCAGCCCAGGTGGACAGGGGGACTATGGCTACACCTTC	CASSPGGQGDYGYTF
-	-	TRBJ1-5	TRBV6-6	TGTGCCAGCAGTTACCTTGGCGGGCCCCAGCATTTT	CASSYLGGPQHF